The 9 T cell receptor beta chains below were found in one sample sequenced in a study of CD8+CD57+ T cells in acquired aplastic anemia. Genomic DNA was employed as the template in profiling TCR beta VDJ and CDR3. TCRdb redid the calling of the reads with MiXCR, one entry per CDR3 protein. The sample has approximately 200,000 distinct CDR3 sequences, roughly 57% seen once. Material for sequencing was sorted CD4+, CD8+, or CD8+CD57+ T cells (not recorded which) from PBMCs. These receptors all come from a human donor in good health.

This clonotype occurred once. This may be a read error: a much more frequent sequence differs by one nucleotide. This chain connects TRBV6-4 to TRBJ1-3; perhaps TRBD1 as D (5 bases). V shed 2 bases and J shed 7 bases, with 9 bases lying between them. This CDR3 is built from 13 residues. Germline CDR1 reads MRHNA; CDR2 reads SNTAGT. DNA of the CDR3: TGTGCCAGCAGTGACCCCGGGACGAACACCATATATTTT. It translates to CASSDPGTNTIYF.

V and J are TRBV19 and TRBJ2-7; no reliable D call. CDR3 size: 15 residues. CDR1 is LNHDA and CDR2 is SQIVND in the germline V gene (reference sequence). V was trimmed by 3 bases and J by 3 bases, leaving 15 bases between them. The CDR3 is CASSIMGGEFYEQYF. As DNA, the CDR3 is TGTGCCAGTAGTATTATGGGTGGCGAATTCTACGAGCAGTACTTC. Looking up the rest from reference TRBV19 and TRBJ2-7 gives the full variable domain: DGGITQSPKYLFRKEGQNVTLSCEQNLNHDAMYWYRQDPGQGLRLIYYSQIVNDFQKGDIAEGYSVSREKKESFPLTVTSAQKNPTAFYLCASSIMGGEFYEQYFGPGTRLTVT.

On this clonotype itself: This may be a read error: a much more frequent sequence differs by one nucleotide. The CDR3 is CASTLSGLGTQYF. CDR3 nucleotides: TGTGCCAGCACCTTAAGCGGCTTGGGGACCCAGTACTTC. The V call is TRBV7-9, the J call TRBJ2-5, with D possibly TRBD2 on 5 matching bases. CDR3 length: 13 amino acids. Germline CDR1 SEHNR, CDR2 FQNEAQ (reference sequence).

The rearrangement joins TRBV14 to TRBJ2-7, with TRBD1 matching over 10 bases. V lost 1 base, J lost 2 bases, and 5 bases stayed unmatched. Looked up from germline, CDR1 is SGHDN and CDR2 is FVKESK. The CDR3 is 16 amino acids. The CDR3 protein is CASSQVRQGAAYEQYF. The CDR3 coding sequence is TGTGCCAGCAGCCAAGTTCGACAGGGGGCTGCCTACGAGCAGTACTTC.

For the CDR3, the DNA is TGTGCCAGTTCAAGGGACGGTGACTACGAGCAGTACTTC. This codes for CASSRDGDYEQYF. The chain carries TRBV6-6 and TRBJ2-7, with D perhaps matching TRBD1 or TRBD2 (5 bases each). CDR1 and CDR2 from the germline V gene are MNHNY and SVGAGI (reference sequence). The germline V and J ends were trimmed by 9 bases and 3 bases, with 15 bases remaining between them. CDR3 length: 13 residues.

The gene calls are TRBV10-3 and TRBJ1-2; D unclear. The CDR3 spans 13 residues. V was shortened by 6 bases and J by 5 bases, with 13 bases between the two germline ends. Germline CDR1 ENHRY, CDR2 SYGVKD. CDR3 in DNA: TGTGCCATCAGAGGAGACGAGATTTATGGCTACACCTTC. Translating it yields CAIRGDEIYGYTF.

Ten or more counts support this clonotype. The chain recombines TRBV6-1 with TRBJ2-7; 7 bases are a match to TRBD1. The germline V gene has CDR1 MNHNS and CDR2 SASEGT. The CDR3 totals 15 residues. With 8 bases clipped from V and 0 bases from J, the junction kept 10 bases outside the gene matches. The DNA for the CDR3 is TGTGCCAGCGGCTCAGAGACAGGGAGCTCCTACGAGCAGTACTTC. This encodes CASGSETGSSYEQYF.

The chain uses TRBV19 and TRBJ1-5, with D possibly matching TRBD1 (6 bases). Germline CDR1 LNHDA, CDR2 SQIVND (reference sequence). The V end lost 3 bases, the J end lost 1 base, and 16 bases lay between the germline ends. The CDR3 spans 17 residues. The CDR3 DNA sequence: TGTGCCAGTAGTATTGACAGGACGTCGTTGAGCAATCAGCCCCAGCATTTT. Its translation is CASSIDRTSLSNQPQHF.

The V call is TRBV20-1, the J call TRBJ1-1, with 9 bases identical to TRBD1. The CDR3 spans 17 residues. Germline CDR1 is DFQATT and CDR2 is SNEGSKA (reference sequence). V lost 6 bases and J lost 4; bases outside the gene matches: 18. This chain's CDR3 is CSAPGGGGTGLSTEAFF. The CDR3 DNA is TGCAGTGCCCCTGGGGGGGGGGGGACAGGGTTGAGCACTGAAGCTTTCTTT.